The clone carrying this T cell receptor beta chain has a handful of counts. This sample is part of a study of blood T cell repertoires in COVID-19. Whole-study context: In each case, the material was cDNA or gDNA derived from T cells, B-cell-depleted T cells, or PBMCs.

The data were produced by immunoSEQ multiplex PCR, yet TCRdb's version contains in-frame clones alone and is incomplete. The top ten clones hold approximately 8.8% of a sample with tens of thousands of clones, 70% to 85% of them seen once. This TCR was sampled from a man aged 60-69 years with acute or convalescent COVID-19. Sequences were obtained from peripheral blood.

The CDR3 spells CASSQGKGIEAFF. In DNA, the CDR3 is TGTGCCAGCAGTCAGGGTAAGGGGATTGAAGCTTTCTTT. The V gene is TRBV12-3 or TRBV12-4, the J gene TRBJ1-1; TRBD1 is a possible D gene (5 bases). V was clipped by 5 bases and J by 7 bases, with 14 bases between them. This CDR3 is built from 13 residues.